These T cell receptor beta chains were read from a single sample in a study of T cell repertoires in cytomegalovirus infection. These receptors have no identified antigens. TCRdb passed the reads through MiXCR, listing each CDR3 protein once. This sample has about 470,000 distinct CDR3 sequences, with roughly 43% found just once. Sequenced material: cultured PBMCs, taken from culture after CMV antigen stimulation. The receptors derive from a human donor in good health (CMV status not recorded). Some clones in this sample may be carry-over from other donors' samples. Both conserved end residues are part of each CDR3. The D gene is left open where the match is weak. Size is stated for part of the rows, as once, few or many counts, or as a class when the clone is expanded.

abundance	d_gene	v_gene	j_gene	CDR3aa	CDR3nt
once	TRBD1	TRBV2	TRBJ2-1	CASSEGGQVNEQFF	TGTGCCAGCAGTGAAGGCGGACAGGTGAATGAGCAGTTCTTC
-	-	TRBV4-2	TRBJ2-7	CASSQRPVAEQYF	TGTGCCAGCAGCCAACGTCCCGTCGCCGAGCAGTACTTC
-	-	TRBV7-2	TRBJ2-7	CASSLGLPPSEQYF	TGTGCCAGCAGCCTGGGACTTCCCCCGAGCGAGCAGTACTTC
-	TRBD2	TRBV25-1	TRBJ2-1	CASSKSGSSYNEQFF	TGTGCCAGCAGTAAAAGCGGGAGCTCCTACAATGAGCAGTTCTTC
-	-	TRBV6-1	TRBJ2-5	CASSSLGLQETQYF	TGTGCCAGCAGCTCGCTCGGCCTCCAAGAGACCCAGTACTTC
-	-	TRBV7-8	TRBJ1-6	CASSLRGEDSPLHF	TGTGCCAGCAGCTTAAGAGGGGAGGACTCACCCCTCCACTTT
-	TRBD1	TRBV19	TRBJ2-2	CASKRRQGIYTGELFF	TGTGCCAGTAAGCGGCGACAGGGGATTTACACCGGGGAGCTGTTTTTT
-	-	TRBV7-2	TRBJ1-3	CASRPTGFGNTIYF	TGTGCCAGCAGGCCAACAGGGTTCGGAAACACCATATATTTT
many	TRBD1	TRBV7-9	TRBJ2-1	CASSSLFRDRGNEQFF	TGTGCCAGCAGCTCCTTATTCCGGGACAGGGGCAATGAGCAGTTCTTC
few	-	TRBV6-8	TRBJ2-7	CASRQTVYEQYF	TGTGCCAGCAGGCAGACGGTATACGAGCAGTACTTC
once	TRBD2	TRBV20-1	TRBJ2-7	CSARDPLAGYADEQYF	TGCAGTGCCCGAGATCCCTTAGCGGGATACGCCGACGAGCAGTACTTC
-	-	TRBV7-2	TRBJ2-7	CASSLTGVPYF	TGTGCCAGCAGCCTGACAGGAGTCCCGTACTTC
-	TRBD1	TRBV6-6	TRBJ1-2	CASSSDRGYYGYTF	TGTGCCAGCAGCTCCGACAGGGGTTACTATGGCTACACCTTC
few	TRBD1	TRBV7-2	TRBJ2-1	CASSRDRLYNEQFF	TGTGCCAGCAGCCGGGACAGACTTTACAATGAGCAGTTCTTC
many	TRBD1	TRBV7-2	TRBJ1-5	CASSSGTGHQPQHF	TGTGCCAGCAGCTCCGGGACAGGGCACCAGCCCCAGCATTTT
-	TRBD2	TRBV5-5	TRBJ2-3	CASSLFLASGTLTDTQYF	TGTGCCAGCAGCTTGTTCCTGGCTAGCGGGACCCTCACAGATACGCAGTATTTT
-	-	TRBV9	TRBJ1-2	CASSTEIFGHTNYGYTF	TGTGCCAGCAGCACCGAGATCTTCGGACATACTAACTATGGCTACACCTTC
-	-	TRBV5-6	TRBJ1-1	CASSQSSGRAFF	TGTGCCAGCAGCCAAAGCTCCGGTAGGGCTTTCTTT
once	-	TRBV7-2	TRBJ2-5	CASSPAPRGGQETQYF	TGTGCCAGCAGCCCAGCCCCGCGGGGAGGTCAAGAGACCCAGTACTTC
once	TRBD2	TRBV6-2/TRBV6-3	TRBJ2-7	CASRTAGSRFGEQYF	TGTGCCAGCAGGACAGCGGGAAGCCGTTTTGGCGAGCAGTACTTC
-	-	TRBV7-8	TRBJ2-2	CASGESGSSGELFF	TGTGCCAGCGGGGAGAGCGGCAGCTCAGGGGAGCTGTTTTTT
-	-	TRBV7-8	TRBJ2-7	CASSPRTPREQYF	TGTGCCAGCAGCCCCCGGACCCCCCGGGAGCAGTACTTC
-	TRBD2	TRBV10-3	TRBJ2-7	CAISESGLAPPSIF	TGTGCCATCAGTGAGTCAGGACTAGCCCCTCCTTCAATCTTC
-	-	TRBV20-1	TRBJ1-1	CSARRVTGEEAFF	TGCAGTGCTCGGAGAGTGACGGGGGAAGAAGCTTTCTTT
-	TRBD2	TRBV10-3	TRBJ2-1	CAIRPSGINNEQFF	TGTGCCATCAGGCCTAGCGGGATCAACAATGAGCAGTTCTTC
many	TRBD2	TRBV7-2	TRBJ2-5	CASSPTSGETQYF	TGTGCCAGCAGCCCCACTAGCGGGGAGACCCAGTACTTC
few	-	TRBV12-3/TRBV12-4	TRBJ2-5	CASSLRQGAKETQYF	TGTGCCAGCAGTTTGCGTCAGGGCGCAAAGGAGACCCAGTACTTC
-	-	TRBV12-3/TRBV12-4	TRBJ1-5	CASSLGVGVNQPQHF	TGTGCCAGCAGTTTGGGGGTTGGGGTCAATCAGCCCCAGCATTTT
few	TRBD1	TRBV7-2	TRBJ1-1	CASSNRGNTEAFF	TGTGCCAGCAGCAACAGGGGAAACACTGAAGCTTTCTTT
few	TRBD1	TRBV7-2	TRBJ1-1	CASSLARGRTEAFF	TGTGCCAGCAGCTTAGCGAGGGGGCGGACTGAAGCTTTCTTT
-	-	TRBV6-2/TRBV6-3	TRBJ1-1	CASSFRARTTEAFF	TGTGCCAGCAGTTTTCGGGCGAGAACCACTGAAGCTTTCTTT
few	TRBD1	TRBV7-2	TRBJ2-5	CASSFGTGGAETQYF	TGTGCCAGCAGCTTTGGGACAGGGGGGGCAGAGACCCAGTACTTC
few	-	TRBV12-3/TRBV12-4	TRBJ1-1	CASGLSPRNTEAFF	TGTGCCAGCGGCCTATCTCCGAGGAACACTGAAGCTTTCTTT
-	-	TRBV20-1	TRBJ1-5	CSASGRHSNQPQHF	TGCAGTGCTAGCGGCAGACATAGCAATCAGCCCCAGCATTTT
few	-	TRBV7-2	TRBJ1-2	CASSLGQLSNYGYTF	TGTGCCAGCAGCTTAGGACAGCTCTCTAACTATGGCTACACCTTC
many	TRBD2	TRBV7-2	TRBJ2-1	CASSLAFTGSGSINEQFF	TGTGCCAGCAGCTTAGCCTTCACGGGGAGCGGGAGTATTAATGAGCAGTTCTTC
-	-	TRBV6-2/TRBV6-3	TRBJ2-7	CASSSYPYEQYF	TGTGCCAGCAGTTCGTACCCCTACGAGCAGTACTTC
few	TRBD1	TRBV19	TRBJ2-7	CASSRGQGVEYEQYF	TGTGCCAGTAGTCGAGGACAGGGGGTCGAATACGAGCAGTACTTC
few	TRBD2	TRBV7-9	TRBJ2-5	CASSSQALAGGETQYF	TGTGCCAGCAGCTCCCAGGCCTTAGCGGGGGGAGAGACCCAGTACTTC
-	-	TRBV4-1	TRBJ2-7	CASSQEYLSYEQYF	TGCGCCAGCAGCCAAGAATACCTATCCTACGAGCAGTACTTC
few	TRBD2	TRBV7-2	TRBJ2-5	CATRASGPQETQYF	TGTGCCACCAGGGCTAGCGGACCACAAGAGACCCAGTACTTC
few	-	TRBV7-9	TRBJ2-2	CASSPPTTGELFF	TGTGCCAGCAGTCCCCCGACCACCGGGGAGCTGTTTTTT
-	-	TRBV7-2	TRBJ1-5	CASSLVGSFNQPQHF	TGTGCCAGCAGCTTAGTGGGGAGTTTCAATCAGCCCCAGCATTTT
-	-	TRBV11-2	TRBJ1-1	CASSSNKGWGVAFF	TGTGCCAGCAGCTCCAATAAGGGGTGGGGGGTGGCTTTCTTT
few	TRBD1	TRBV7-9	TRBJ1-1	CASSSRDRGRAESTEAFF	TGTGCCAGCAGCTCACGCGACAGGGGGCGCGCGGAAAGCACTGAAGCTTTCTTT
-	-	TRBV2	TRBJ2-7	CASSRHKGYYEQYF	TGTGCCAGCAGTAGGCACAAGGGGTACTACGAGCAGTACTTC
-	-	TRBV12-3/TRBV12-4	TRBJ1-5	CASSPRPADQPQHF	TGTGCCAGCAGTCCCCGACCCGCCGACCAGCCCCAGCATTTT
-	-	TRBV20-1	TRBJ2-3	CSAPHGLPDTQYF	TGCAGTGCCCCCCACGGGCTCCCAGATACGCAGTATTTT
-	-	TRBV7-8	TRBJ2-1	CASTPSGPAYNEQFF	TGTGCCAGCACCCCTTCAGGGCCCGCCTACAATGAGCAGTTCTTC